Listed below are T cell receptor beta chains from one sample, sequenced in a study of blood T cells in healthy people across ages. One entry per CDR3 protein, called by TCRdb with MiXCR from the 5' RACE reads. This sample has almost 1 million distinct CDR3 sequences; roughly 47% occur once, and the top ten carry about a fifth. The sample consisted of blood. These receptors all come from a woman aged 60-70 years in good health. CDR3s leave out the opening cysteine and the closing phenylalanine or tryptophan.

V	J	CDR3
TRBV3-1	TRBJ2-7	ASSQVTGGRFYEQY
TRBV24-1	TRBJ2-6	ATSDWRSGANVLT
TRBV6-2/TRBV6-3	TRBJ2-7	ASNARDRSYEQY
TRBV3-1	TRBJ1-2	ASSHIVPMPGQVGYYT
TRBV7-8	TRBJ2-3	ASSLVRWASGRAMDTQY
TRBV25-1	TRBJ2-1	ARPDREAHNEQF
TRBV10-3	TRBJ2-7	ATLPGQGSGSSYEQY
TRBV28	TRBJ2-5	ASSPPGTRGTQY
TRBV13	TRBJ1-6	ASSLGPLGGSSSYNSPLH
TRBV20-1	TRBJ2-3	SARNQGADTQY
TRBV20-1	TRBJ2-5	SATPTLTGTAETQY
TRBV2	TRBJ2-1	ASSVAREQF
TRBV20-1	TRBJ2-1	SAAQGPTNNEQF
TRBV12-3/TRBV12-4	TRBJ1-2	ASTLWTADDGYT
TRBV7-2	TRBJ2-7	ASSLFVGWGVGSDEQY
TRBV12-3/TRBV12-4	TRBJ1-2	ASSPRGPNYGYT
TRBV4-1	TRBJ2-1	ASSPTEKRSYNEQF
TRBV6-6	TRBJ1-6	ASNLGTGSSPLH
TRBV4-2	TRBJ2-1	ASSQTGTSGGGEQF
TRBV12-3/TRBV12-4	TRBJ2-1	ASSPLFDEQF
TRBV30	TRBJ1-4	AWRGWAEKLF
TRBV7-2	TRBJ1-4	ASSPPGSTNEKLF